Shown below are 12 T cell receptor beta chains from a single sample sequenced in a study of blood T cell repertoires in COVID-19. Libraries were prepared by immunoSEQ multiplex PCR; TCRdb keeps only in-frame clonotypes and omits some of them. This table has about 47,000 clones, over 85% appearing once. Material: peripheral blood. The source is an elderly man with active or convalescent COVID-19.

The CDR3, as DNA: TGTGCCAGCAGTTACACCGTAGGTCTCGGGGAGCAGTACTTC. This encodes CASSYTVGLGEQYF. The rearrangement links TRBV6-2 or TRBV6-3 to TRBJ2-7, with D unclear. Germline V gene sequence: CDR1 MNHEY, CDR2 SVGEGT. The CDR3 extends over 14 amino acids. V was trimmed by 2 bases and J by 7 bases, leaving 15 bases between them.

This rearrangement joins TRBV6-2 or TRBV6-3 to TRBJ1-5; D remains unclear. The length of the CDR3 is 16 residues. Between the trimmed V and J ends, which lost 2 bases and 7 bases, there was a span of 18 bases. Germline CDR1 and CDR2: MNHEY and SVGEGT. The CDR3 nucleotides are TGTGCCAGCAGTTACCCGATAAACAGATCCTACCAGCCCCAGCATTTT. Its translation: CASSYPINRSYQPQHF.

The V and J genes are TRBV19 and TRBJ2-7; 10 bases fit TRBD1. Germline trimming cut 5 bases from V and 3 bases from J; bases unmatched to any gene: 1. Germline V gene lookup returns CDR1 LNHDA and CDR2 SQIVND (reference sequence). The CDR3 is made up of 13 amino acids. The CDR3, as DNA: TGTGCCAGTAGTTGGACAGGGGGCTACGAGCAGTACTTC. It translates to CASSWTGGYEQYF.

V usage is TRBV13 and J usage is TRBJ1-2; D unclear. Trimming removed 2 bases at V and 7 bases at J, with 14 bases between. This CDR3 comprises 14 residues. Per germline, CDR1 PRHDT and CDR2 FYEKMQ (reference sequence). As DNA, the CDR3 is TGTGCCAGCAGCTTATCTCCTACTGCTCCTGGCTACACCTTC. As protein: CASSLSPTAPGYTF.

The chain joins TRBV19 to TRBJ2-7, with a weak D call TRBD1 (6 bases). The ends were cut back, 6 bases at V and 3 bases at J, with 9 bases in the middle. Germline V gives CDR1 LNHDA, CDR2 SQIVND (reference sequence). This CDR3 has 12 residues. CDR3 in DNA: TGTGCCAGTAGCCCGACAGGCTACGAGCAGTACTTC. Translating it yields CASSPTGYEQYF.

The V gene is TRBV28, the J gene TRBJ2-3, with D possibly TRBD1 on 6 matching bases. V was cut by 5 bases and J by 1 base, with 19 bases left in between. CDR1 is MDHEN, CDR2 SYDVKM, per germline. This CDR3 is 17 amino acids long. DNA for the CDR3: TGTGCCAGCAGTCTGATCCGACAGGACCTCCGCACAGATACGCAGTATTTT. Amino acids: CASSLIRQDLRTDTQYF.

The rearrangement uses TRBV3-1 (or the pseudogene TRBV3-2) and TRBJ2-5; 8 nucleotides match TRBD2. The CDR3 spans 13 residues. Germline-derived CDR1 and CDR2 are LGHDT and YNNKEL (reference sequence). J lost 9 bases, V lost 4 bases, and 7 bases had no gene match. In DNA, the CDR3 is TGTGCCAGCAGCCCCGGGGGGGGTGAGGCCCAGTACTTC. This sequence encodes CASSPGGGEAQYF.

V is TRBV5-4 and J is TRBJ2-5; 14 bases are a match to TRBD2. V was clipped by 0 bases and J by 4 bases; unmatched bases: 2. The germline V gene encodes CDR1 SGHNT and CDR2 YYREEE (reference sequence). The CDR3 length is 16 residues. The CDR3 protein is CASSLGGTSGGETQYF. CDR3 DNA: TGTGCCAGCAGCTTGGGAGGGACTAGCGGGGGAGAGACCCAGTACTTC.

The gene calls are TRBV24-1 and TRBJ1-2, with 7 bases that match TRBD1. Germline CDR1 and CDR2: KGHDR and SFDVKD. The CDR3 has 16 amino acids. V was clipped by 5 bases and J by 1 base; unmatched bases: 9. CDR3 coding DNA: TGTGCCACCAGTGGTTCCGGGACAGATTTTAACTATGGCTACACCTTC. As protein: CATSGSGTDFNYGYTF.

A few counts support this clone. CDR3 sequence reads: CASSFGLVLTDTQYF. The CDR3 region has the DNA TGTGCCAGCAGCTTCGGACTAGTGTTGACAGATACGCAGTATTTT. V usage is TRBV7-2 and J usage is TRBJ2-3; 7 nucleotides match TRBD2. This CDR3 is 15 amino acids long. The J segment lost 3 bases and the V segment lost 3 bases, leaving 6 bases of the junction unmatched. Germline-derived CDR1 and CDR2 are SGHTA and FQGNSA.

V and J are TRBV6-4 and TRBJ1-5; tentative D call: TRBD1 (5 bases). In germline, CDR1 is MRHNA, CDR2 SNTAGT. The CDR3 loop spans 13 amino acids. V was clipped by 6 bases and J by 7 bases, with 13 bases between them. In DNA form, the CDR3 reads TGTGCCAGCAGCCCCGGCGGGGGGCAGCCCCAGCATTTT. It specifies CASSPGGGQPQHF.

This clone has more than one count but fewer than ten. This chain joins TRBV3-1 (or the pseudogene TRBV3-2) and TRBJ2-1, with 7 bases lining up with TRBD2. Germline V gene data show CDR1 as LGHDT and CDR2 as YNNKEL (reference sequence). The ends lost 1 base at V and 3 bases at J; junction bases unmatched: 3. The CDR3 length is 15 residues. In DNA form, the CDR3 reads TGTGCCAGCAGCCAAGGAGCGGGGCGCTACAATGAGCAGTTCTTC. Translating it yields CASSQGAGRYNEQFF.